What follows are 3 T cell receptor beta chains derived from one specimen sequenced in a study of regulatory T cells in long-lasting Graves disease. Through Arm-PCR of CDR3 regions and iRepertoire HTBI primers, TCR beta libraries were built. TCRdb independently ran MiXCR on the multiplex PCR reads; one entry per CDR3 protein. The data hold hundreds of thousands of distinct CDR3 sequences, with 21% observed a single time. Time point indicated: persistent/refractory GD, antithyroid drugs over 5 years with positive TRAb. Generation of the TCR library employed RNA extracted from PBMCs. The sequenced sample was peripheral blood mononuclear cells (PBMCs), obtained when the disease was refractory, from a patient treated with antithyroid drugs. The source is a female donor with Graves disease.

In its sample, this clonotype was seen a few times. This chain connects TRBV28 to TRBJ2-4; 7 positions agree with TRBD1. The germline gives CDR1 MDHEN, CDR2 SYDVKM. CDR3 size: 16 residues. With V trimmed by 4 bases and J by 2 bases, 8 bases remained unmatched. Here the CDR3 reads CASSSLQGRTKNIQYF. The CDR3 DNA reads TGTGCCAGCAGTTCCTTACAGGGGAGAACCAAAAACATTCAGTACTTC.

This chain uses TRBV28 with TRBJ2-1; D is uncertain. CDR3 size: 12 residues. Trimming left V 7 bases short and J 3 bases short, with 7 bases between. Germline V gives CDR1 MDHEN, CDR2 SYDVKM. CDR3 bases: TGTGCCAGCACCCCAGGCTACAATGAGCAGTTCTTC. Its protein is CASTPGYNEQFF.

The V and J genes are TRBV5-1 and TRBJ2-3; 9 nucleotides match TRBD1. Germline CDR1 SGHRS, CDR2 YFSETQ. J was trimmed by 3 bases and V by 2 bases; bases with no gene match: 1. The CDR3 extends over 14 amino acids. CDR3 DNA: TGCGCCAGCAGCTTTGGGACAGGGACAGATACGCAGTATTTT. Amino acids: CASSFGTGTDTQYF.